The 8 T cell receptor beta chains below were found in one sample sequenced in a study of cytomegalovirus exposure and HLA in healthy donors. 60 Vbeta and 13 Jbeta primers were used in PCR. Assay: immunoSEQ multiplex PCR; the TCRdb copy retains only in-frame clones and omits some. The sample includes over 150,000 clones, about 65% of them seen just once. Sequenced: PBMCs. The receptors stem from a woman between 18 and 29 years old in good health and CMV-seropositive.

The chain carries TRBV14 and TRBJ1-1; D is unresolved. The CDR3 sequence is 14 residues long. Germline loops: CDR1 SGHDN, CDR2 FVKESK. V was clipped by 0 bases and J by 7 bases, with 12 bases between them. The CDR3 nucleotides are TGTGCCAGCAGCCAAGATCGGGGAGATCTTGAAGCTTTCTTT. Translating it yields CASSQDRGDLEAFF.

This clone appeared a few times. CDR3 in amino acids: CASSQIAGNSNQPQHF. The DNA of the CDR3 is TGCGCCAGCAGCCAAATCGCAGGGAATAGCAATCAGCCCCAGCATTTT. The gene calls are TRBV4-1 and TRBJ1-5; possible D gene TRBD1, 5 bases. The CDR3 is 16 amino acids. Between the trimmed V and J ends, which lost 2 bases and 0 bases, there was a span of 11 bases. Germline lookup yields CDR1 MGHRA and CDR2 YSYEKL.

V usage is TRBV19 and J usage is TRBJ2-3; 15 positions match TRBD2. This CDR3 comprises 17 residues. Per the germline V gene, CDR1 is LNHDA and CDR2 is SQIVND (reference sequence). The J segment lost 7 bases and the V segment lost 3 bases, leaving 8 bases of the junction unmatched. The CDR3 DNA reads as TGTGCCAGTAGTATCGTTTCCGGGACTAGCGGGAGGCATACGCAGTATTTT. This translates into CASSIVSGTSGRHTQYF. Full variable domain (rest looked up from reference TRBV19 and TRBJ2-3): DGGITQSPKYLFRKEGQNVTLSCEQNLNHDAMYWYRQDPGQGLRLIYYSQIVNDFQKGDIAEGYSVSREKKESFPLTVTSAQKNPTAFYLCASSIVSGTSGRHTQYFGPGTRLTVL.

V is TRBV11-2 and J is TRBJ1-1, with 8 bases lining up with TRBD1. This CDR3 spans 15 amino acids. The V gene end was trimmed by 6 bases and the J gene end by 4 bases; junction bases not matched to a gene: 10. Germline V CDR1 and CDR2: SGHAT, FQNNGV. CDR3 protein: CASRVRQGAATEAFF. The CDR3 region has the DNA TGTGCCAGCAGGGTCAGGCAGGGGGCCGCCACTGAAGCTTTCTTT.

Remarks on this clone: One end of the junction varies from germline; a read error may be responsible. Other nucleotide sequences from this sample produce the same CDR3. This chain connects TRBV6-5 to TRBJ2-1; D uncertain. Germline loops: CDR1 MNHEY, CDR2 SVGAGI. CDR3 length: 13 amino acids. The CDR3 nucleotides are TGTGCTAGCAGTTACCTCTCCTACAATGAGCAGTTCTTC. Translating gives CASSYLSYNEQFF.

This clone was counted a single time. V and J are TRBV5-1 and TRBJ2-1, with 11 bases identical to TRBD2. The ends lost 3 bases at V and 1 base at J; junction bases unmatched: 3. The CDR3 has 16 amino acids. Germline CDR1 is SGHRS and CDR2 is YFSETQ. The CDR3 DNA reads TGCGCCAGCAGCTGGCCTAGCGGGAGGTCCTACAATGAGCAGTTCTTC. As protein: CASSWPSGRSYNEQFF.

The V call is TRBV7-6, the J call TRBJ1-1, with D uncertain. The germline V and J ends were trimmed by 5 bases and 4 bases, with 5 bases remaining between them. CDR1 and CDR2 (germline): SGHVS, FNYEAQ. CDR3 length: 11 residues. This CDR3 reads CASSRGTEAFF. In DNA, the CDR3 is TGTGCCAGCAGCCGAGGCACTGAAGCTTTCTTT.

This clone showed up just a few times. V gene TRBV6-1 combines with J gene TRBJ2-1, with 7 positions matching TRBD2. Germline V lookup: CDR1 MNHNS, CDR2 SASEGT. This CDR3 is 13 amino acids long. V was clipped by 4 bases and J by 9 bases; unmatched bases: 6. DNA for the CDR3: TGTGCCAGCAGTGCGAGACTAGCAAGTGAGCAGTTCTTC. Encoded protein: CASSARLASEQFF.